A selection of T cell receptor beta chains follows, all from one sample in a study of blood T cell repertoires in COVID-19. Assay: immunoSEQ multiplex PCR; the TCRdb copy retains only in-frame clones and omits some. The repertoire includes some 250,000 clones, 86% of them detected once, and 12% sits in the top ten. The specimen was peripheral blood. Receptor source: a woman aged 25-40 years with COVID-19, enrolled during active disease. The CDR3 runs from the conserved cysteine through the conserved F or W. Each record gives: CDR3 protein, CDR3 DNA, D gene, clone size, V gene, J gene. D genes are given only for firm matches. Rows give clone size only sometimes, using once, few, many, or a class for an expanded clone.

CDR3: CATSDLRAGAYNEQFF
DNA: TGTGCCACCAGTGATTTGCGAGCGGGGGCATACAATGAGCAGTTCTTC
D: TRBD2
size: .
V: TRBV24-1
J: TRBJ2-1

CDR3: CASSRPGLEETQYF
DNA: TGTGCCAGCTCACGCCCGGGACTAGAAGAGACCCAGTACTTC
D: TRBD2
size: .
V: TRBV18
J: TRBJ2-5

CDR3: CASSPPRDRELGYTF
DNA: TGTGCCAGCAGTCCCCCCAGGGACAGGGAGTTAGGCTACACCTTC
D: TRBD1
size: .
V: TRBV28
J: TRBJ1-2

CDR3: CASSERLAGGSDTQYF
DNA: TGTGCCAGCAGTGAAAGGCTAGCGGGGGGGTCAGATACGCAGTATTTT
D: TRBD2
size: .
V: TRBV2
J: TRBJ2-3

CDR3: CATRQRSGANVLTF
DNA: TGTGCAACCAGACAGCGCTCTGGGGCCAACGTCCTGACTTTC
D: .
size: .
V: TRBV6-5
J: TRBJ2-6

CDR3: CATSLAPGLAAPSYEQYF
DNA: TGTGCCACCAGCCTCGCCCCGGGACTAGCGGCTCCCTCCTACGAGCAGTACTTC
D: TRBD2
size: .
V: TRBV15
J: TRBJ2-7

CDR3: CSVERGFDTEAFF
DNA: TGCAGCGTTGAAAGAGGGTTCGACACTGAAGCTTTCTTT
D: .
size: .
V: TRBV29-1
J: TRBJ1-1

CDR3: CASSGGGTGNTEAFF
DNA: TGTGCCAGCAGTGGAGGCGGGACAGGGAACACTGAAGCTTTCTTT
D: TRBD1
size: .
V: TRBV28
J: TRBJ1-1

CDR3: CASGGIRSAANVLTF
DNA: TGTGCCAGCGGAGGAATTCGCTCTGCGGCCAACGTCCTGACTTTC
D: .
size: .
V: TRBV19
J: TRBJ2-6

CDR3: CASSDSGGVGNEQFF
DNA: TGTGCCAGCAGCGATAGCGGGGGGGTTGGTAATGAGCAGTTCTTC
D: TRBD2
size: .
V: TRBV9
J: TRBJ2-1

CDR3: CASSEVGGRGEKLFF
DNA: TGTGCCAGCAGTGAAGTAGGGGGCAGGGGTGAAAAACTGTTTTTT
D: TRBD1
size: few
V: TRBV6-1
J: TRBJ1-4